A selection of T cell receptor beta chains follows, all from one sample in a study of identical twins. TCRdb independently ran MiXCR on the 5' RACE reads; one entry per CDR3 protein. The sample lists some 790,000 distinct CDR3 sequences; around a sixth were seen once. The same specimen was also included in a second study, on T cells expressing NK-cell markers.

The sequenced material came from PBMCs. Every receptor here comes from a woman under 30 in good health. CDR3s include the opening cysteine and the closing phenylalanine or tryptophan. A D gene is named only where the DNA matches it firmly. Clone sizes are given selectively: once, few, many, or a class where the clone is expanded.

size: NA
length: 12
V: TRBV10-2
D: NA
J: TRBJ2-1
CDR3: CASSIESNEQFF

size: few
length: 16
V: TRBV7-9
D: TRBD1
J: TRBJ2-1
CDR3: CASSPQTGVSYNEQFF

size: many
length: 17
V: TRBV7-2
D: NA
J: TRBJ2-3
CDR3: CASSLGPFSSGTDTQYF

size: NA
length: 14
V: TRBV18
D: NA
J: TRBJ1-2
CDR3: CASSPQTRIEGYTF

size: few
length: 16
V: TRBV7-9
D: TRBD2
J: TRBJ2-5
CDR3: CASSPRTSGSRETQYF

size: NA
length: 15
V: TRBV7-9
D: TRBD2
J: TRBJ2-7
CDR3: CASSLPSGRGYEQYF

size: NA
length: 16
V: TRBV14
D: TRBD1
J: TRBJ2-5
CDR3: CASSQSHTGTGETQYF

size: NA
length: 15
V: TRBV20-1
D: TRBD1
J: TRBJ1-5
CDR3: CSASLQGIVRQPQHF

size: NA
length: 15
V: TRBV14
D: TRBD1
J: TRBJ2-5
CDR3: CASSRAWDRAETQYF

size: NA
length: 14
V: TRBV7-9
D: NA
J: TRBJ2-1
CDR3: CASSPRGGGNEQFF

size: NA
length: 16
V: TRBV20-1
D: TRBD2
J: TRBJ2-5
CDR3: CSARVGEGFVQETQYF

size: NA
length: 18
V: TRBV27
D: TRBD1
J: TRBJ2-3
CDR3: CASSLPPDRGKSTDTQYF

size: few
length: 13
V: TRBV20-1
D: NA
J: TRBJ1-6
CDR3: CSVSEGSHSPLHF

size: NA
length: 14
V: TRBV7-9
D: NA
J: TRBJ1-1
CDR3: CASSKGWGGTEAFF

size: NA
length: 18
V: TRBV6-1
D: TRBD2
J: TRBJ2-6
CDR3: CASRGREGLLSGANVLTF

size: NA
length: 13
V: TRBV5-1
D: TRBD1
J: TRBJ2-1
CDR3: CASSPYRGNEQFF

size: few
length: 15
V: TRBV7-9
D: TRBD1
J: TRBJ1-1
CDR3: CASSWDRGRFTEAFF

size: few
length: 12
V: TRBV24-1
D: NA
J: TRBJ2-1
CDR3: CATSEQGNEQFF

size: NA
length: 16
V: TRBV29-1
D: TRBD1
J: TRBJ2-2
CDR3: CSVGRTGLTNTGELFF

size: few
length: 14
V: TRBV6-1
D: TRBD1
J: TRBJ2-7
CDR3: CASNPGQATYEQYF

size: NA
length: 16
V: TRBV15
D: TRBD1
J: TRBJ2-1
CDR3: CATSRGQGAGNNEQFF

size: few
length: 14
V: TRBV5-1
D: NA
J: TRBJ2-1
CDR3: CASSFRVGGHEQFF

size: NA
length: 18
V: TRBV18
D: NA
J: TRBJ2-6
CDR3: CASSPSQIPPSGANVLTF

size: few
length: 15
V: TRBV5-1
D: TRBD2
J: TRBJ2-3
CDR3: CASTRAGGHTDTQYF

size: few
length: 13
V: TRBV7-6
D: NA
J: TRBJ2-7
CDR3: CASSPREPYEQYF

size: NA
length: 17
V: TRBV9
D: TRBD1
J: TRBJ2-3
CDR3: CASSVAGDRGLTDTQYF

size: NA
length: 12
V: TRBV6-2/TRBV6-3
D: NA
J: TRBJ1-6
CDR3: CASSYFVGALHF

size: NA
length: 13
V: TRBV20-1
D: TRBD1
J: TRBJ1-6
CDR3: CSANTRSGQALHF

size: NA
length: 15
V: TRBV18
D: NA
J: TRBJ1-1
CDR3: CASSQYGVKNTEAFF

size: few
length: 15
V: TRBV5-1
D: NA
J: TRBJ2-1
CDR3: CASTTAAGAYNEQFF

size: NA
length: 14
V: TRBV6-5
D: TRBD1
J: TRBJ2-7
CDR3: CASSYDRAAGEQYF

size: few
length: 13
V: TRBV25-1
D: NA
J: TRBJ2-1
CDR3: CASTRARIHEQFF

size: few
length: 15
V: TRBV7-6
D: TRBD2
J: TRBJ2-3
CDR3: CASSGQAGDTDTQYF

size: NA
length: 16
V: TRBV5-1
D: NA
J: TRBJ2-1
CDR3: CASSWTLGRGVHEQFF

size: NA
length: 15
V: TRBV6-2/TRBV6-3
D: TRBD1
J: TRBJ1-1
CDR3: CASSYIISGGTEAFF

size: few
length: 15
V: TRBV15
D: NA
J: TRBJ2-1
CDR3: CATSFQAPLKKEQFF

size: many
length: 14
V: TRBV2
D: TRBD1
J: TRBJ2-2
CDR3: CASERGQNTGELFF

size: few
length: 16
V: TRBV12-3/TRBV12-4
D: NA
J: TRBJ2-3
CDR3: CASSFREFGSTDTQYF

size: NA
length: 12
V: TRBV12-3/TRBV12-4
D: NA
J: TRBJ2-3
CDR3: CASSFVQTFPYF

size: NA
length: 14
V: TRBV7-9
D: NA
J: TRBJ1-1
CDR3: CASSLRGVRTEAFF

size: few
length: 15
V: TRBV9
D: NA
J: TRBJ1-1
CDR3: CASSGGSAADTEAFF

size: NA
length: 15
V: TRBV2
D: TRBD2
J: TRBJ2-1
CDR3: CASSVGLDPRNEQFF

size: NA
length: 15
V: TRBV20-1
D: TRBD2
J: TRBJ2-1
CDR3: CSARGFLSGSGEQFF

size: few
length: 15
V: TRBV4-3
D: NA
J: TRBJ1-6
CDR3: CASSQDTGGNSPLHF

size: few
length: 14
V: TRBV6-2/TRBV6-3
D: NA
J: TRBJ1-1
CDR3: CASRRKGSNTEAFF

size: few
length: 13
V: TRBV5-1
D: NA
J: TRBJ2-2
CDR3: CASVQTSTGELFF

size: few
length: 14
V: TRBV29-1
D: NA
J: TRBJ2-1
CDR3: CSVERQSSYNEQFF

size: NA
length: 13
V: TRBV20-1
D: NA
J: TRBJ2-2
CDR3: CSAIDHGGGELFF

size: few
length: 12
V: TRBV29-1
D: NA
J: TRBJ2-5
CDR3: CSVSGVGETQYF

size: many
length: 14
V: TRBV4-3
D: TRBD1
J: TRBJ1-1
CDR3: CASSQEKETGKTFF

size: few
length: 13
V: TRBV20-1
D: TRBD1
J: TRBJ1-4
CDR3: CSATDRAREKLFF

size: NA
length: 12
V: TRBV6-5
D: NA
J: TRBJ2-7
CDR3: CASSSQTYEQYF

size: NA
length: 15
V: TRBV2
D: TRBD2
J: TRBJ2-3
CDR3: CASRDLGTSTDTQYF

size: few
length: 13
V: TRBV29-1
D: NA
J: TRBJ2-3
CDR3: CSVDRDSTDTQYF